This T cell receptor beta chain is drawn from a study of blood T cell repertoires in COVID-19. Method: immunoSEQ multiplex PCR; TCRdb's copy keeps in-frame clones and lacks some. The sample has 200,000 or so clones; roughly 80% are singletons. A case of COVID-19 had been met by exposed participants within 2 weeks before study entry. Sequenced: PBMCs or T cells enriched from blood (not recorded which). The source of this sequence is a woman aged 50 to 60 who had been exposed to COVID-19.

Here the CDR3 DNA reads TGTGCCAGCAGCCAACGAGGGGGATACACAGATACGCAGTATTTT. Translation gives CASSQRGGYTDTQYF. The chain links TRBV3-1 (or the pseudogene TRBV3-2) to TRBJ2-3; D may be TRBD1 (6 bases). Germline-derived CDR1 and CDR2 are LGHDT and YNNKEL (reference sequence). The CDR3 runs to 15 residues. V was pared by 2 bases and J by 2 bases, with 11 bases between.